This entry features one T cell receptor (beta chain) sequence. Its antigen is unknown. The data originate from a study of OX40 agonist ivuxolimab in advanced cancers. Turning to the study itself: The patients' treatment was ivuxolimab, an agonistic anti-OX40 (CD134) antibody.

Regarding the study as a whole: CD8+ T cells were the subset that, on average, had more expanded clones than CD4+. Dose levels from 0.1 to 3.0 mg/kg saw CD4+ and CD8+ blood T cells expand clonally by week 6.

Method: immunoSEQ multiplex PCR; TCRdb's copy keeps in-frame clones and lacks some. The table shows tens of thousands of clones, with 70% to 90% occurring only once. Trimming stripped 6 bases from V and 7 bases from J, with 13 bases between. Germline loops: CDR1 MNHEY, CDR2 SVGAGI. CDR3 size: 13 residues. The timepoints at which blood was sampled were baseline, cycle 4 day 1, and cycle 7 day 1. The starting material was CD4+ or CD8+ T cells sorted from blood, obtained in a trial of the OX40 agonist ivuxolimab. This sequence originates from an adult with an advanced solid tumor such as melanoma, head and neck, liver or kidney cancer. The V gene is TRBV6-5, the J gene TRBJ1-5; possibly TRBD1 for D (6 bases). The CDR3 is CASRGGVRQPQHF. Written as DNA, the CDR3 is TGTGCCAGCAGAGGGGGGGTTAGACAGCCCCAGCATTTT.